One sample yielded the 19 T cell receptor beta chains listed below, sequenced in a study of T cell responses to AZD1222 COVID-19 vaccine. Generated by immunoSEQ multiplex PCR, the TCRdb table keeps only in-frame clones and is missing some. The table shows about 35,000 clones, with under 90% occurring only once. This specimen was peripheral blood, taken 28 days after the second AZD1222 dose. The receptor source for this set is an adult who received the AZD1222 COVID-19 vaccine.

CDR3 region: CASSSGGRRADTQYF. CDR3 nucleotides: TGTGCCAGCAGCTCCGGTGGAAGGAGGGCAGATACGCAGTATTTT. The chain joins TRBV11-2 to TRBJ2-3; a possible D gene is TRBD2 (6 bases). The V end lost 4 bases, the J end lost 4 bases, and 15 bases lay between the germline ends. CDR3 length equals 15 residues. Germline CDR1 and CDR2: SGHAT and FQNNGV.

The sample holds a few counts of this clone. This rearrangement joins TRBV19 to TRBJ1-5; D ambiguous. Trimming stripped 3 bases from V and 0 bases from J, with 3 bases between. Per the germline V gene, CDR1 is LNHDA and CDR2 is SQIVND (reference sequence). The CDR3 totals 13 residues. CDR3 protein: CASSIASNQPQHF. The CDR3 DNA reads TGTGCCAGTAGTATCGCTAGCAATCAGCCCCAGCATTTT.

This rearrangement joins TRBV5-5 to TRBJ2-7; the D call may be TRBD1 or TRBD2 (6 bases each). The CDR3 sequence is 13 residues long. Germline V CDR1 and CDR2: SGHKS, YYEKEE (reference sequence). The germline V and J ends were trimmed by 10 bases and 3 bases, with 17 bases remaining between them. The CDR3 loop is CASQGGQNYEQYF. The CDR3 coding sequence is TGTGCCTCCCAAGGGGGGCAGAACTACGAGCAGTACTTC.

V usage is TRBV19 and J usage is TRBJ1-1; D remains ambiguous. Trimming stripped 3 bases from V and 1 base from J, with 6 bases between. Germline V lookup: CDR1 LNHDA, CDR2 SQIVND (reference sequence). The CDR3 length is 13 residues. This chain's CDR3 is CASSIQRNTEAFF. Here the CDR3 DNA reads TGTGCCAGTAGTATTCAGAGGAACACTGAAGCTTTCTTT.

Remarks on this clone: At one end, the junction sequence differs from germline, possibly due to a read error. The genes are TRBV5-1 and TRBJ2-1; possible D gene TRBD2, 6 bases. Germline V gene lookup returns CDR1 SGHRS and CDR2 YFSETQ. The CDR3 is 15 residues long. The CDR3 here is CASSLTGSSCNEQFF. The CDR3 region has the DNA TGCGCCAGCAGCTTGACCGGGAGTTCCTGCAATGAGCAGTTCTTC.

The rearrangement joins TRBV5-5 to TRBJ2-1; perhaps TRBD2 as D (5 bases). CDR3 length: 13 amino acids. Trimming took off 4 bases at V and 4 bases at J, with 9 bases between the two ends. Germline CDR1 is SGHKS and CDR2 is YYEKEE (reference sequence). CDR3: CASSTGLYNEQFF. Written as DNA, the CDR3 is TGTGCCAGCAGCACCGGACTGTACAATGAGCAGTTCTTC.

The gene calls are TRBV24-1 and TRBJ2-2; D is ambiguous. CDR3 length: 15 amino acids. V shed 5 bases and J shed 0 bases, with 9 bases lying between them. Germline loops: CDR1 KGHDR, CDR2 SFDVKD. In DNA form, the CDR3 reads TGTGCCACCAGTGGAGCATTGGCGAACACCGGGGAGCTGTTTTTT. Its protein is CATSGALANTGELFF.

This rearrangement joins TRBV6-5 to TRBJ2-7; TRBD2 might be the D (6 bases). Deletions cut 0 bases from V and 1 base from J, with 10 bases between. Germline V gene lookup returns CDR1 MNHEY and CDR2 SVGAGI. The CDR3 totals 15 residues. The CDR3 DNA sequence: TGTGCCAGCAGTTACTCGATCGGGGGTTCCTACGAGCAGTACTTC. Its protein product is CASSYSIGGSYEQYF.

The rearrangement uses TRBV2 and TRBJ2-5; D unclear. The germline gives CDR1 SNHLY, CDR2 FYNNEI. The ends were cut back, 2 bases at V and 2 bases at J, with 9 bases in the middle. CDR3 length: 14 residues. The CDR3 protein is CASSERTHQETQYF. Here the CDR3 DNA reads TGTGCCAGCAGTGAAAGGACCCATCAAGAGACCCAGTACTTC. The variable domain in full, completed from reference TRBV2 and TRBJ2-5, reads EPEVTQTPSHQVTQMGQEVILRCVPISNHLYFYWYRQILGQKVEFLVSFYNNEISEKSEIFDDQFSVERPDGSNFTLKIRSTKLEDSAMYFCASSERTHQETQYFGPGTRLLVL.

V is TRBV19 and J is TRBJ1-2; tentatively, D is TRBD1 (6 bases). The CDR3 is made up of 14 amino acids. Germline loops: CDR1 LNHDA, CDR2 SQIVND (reference sequence). Trimming shortened V by 4 bases and J by 0 bases, and 9 bases separated the two germline ends. CDR3 in DNA: TGTGCCAGTAGTAGCGGGGGCCCTAACTATGGCTACACCTTC. Protein sequence: CASSSGGPNYGYTF. Drawing the rest from reference TRBV19 and TRBJ1-2, the complete variable domain is DGGITQSPKYLFRKEGQNVTLSCEQNLNHDAMYWYRQDPGQGLRLIYYSQIVNDFQKGDIAEGYSVSREKKESFPLTVTSAQKNPTAFYLCASSSGGPNYGYTFGSGTRLTVV.

This chain links TRBV2 with TRBJ2-7; D may be TRBD1 (6 bases). Per germline, CDR1 SNHLY and CDR2 FYNNEI. Trimming removed 2 bases from V and 0 bases from J, with 20 bases in between. CDR3 length: 18 residues. The CDR3 DNA follows: TGTGCCAGCAGTGAATCACTCGCGTTAAAGGGGGACTCCTACGAGCAGTACTTC. This encodes CASSESLALKGDSYEQYF.

V gene TRBV10-2 combines with J gene TRBJ2-7, with 7 bases matching TRBD2. V was pared by 0 bases and J by 0 bases, with 5 bases of the junction left unmatched. CDR3 length equals 16 residues. Germline values: CDR1 WSHSY, CDR2 SAAADI. The CDR3 sequence: CASSESRRGSSYEQYF. The CDR3 DNA reads TGCGCCAGCAGTGAGTCTAGGCGGGGGAGCTCCTACGAGCAGTACTTC.

The genes are TRBV19 and TRBJ2-3, with unresolved D. V shed 5 bases and J shed 6 bases, with 9 bases lying between them. The CDR3 totals 12 residues. CDR1 and CDR2 (germline): LNHDA, SQIVND (reference sequence). The chain's CDR3 is CASSGNVDTQYF. The CDR3, as DNA: TGTGCCAGTAGTGGGAACGTTGATACGCAGTATTTT.

This clone is a singleton in its sample. This chain uses TRBV27 with TRBJ1-1, with 11 bases lining up with TRBD1. The CDR3 sequence is 14 residues long. The germline V gene encodes CDR1 MNHEY and CDR2 SMNVEV (reference sequence). V was clipped by 3 bases and J by 8 bases; unmatched bases: 5. CDR3 sequence (DNA): TGTGCCAGCAGTTTGGACAGGGGGCATCCGGAAGCTTTCTTT. Residues: CASSLDRGHPEAFF.

This chain connects TRBV5-1 to TRBJ2-1; D uncertain. This CDR3 comprises 15 residues. Trimming cost V 2 bases and J 5 bases, with 14 bases left between them. Germline V gene data show CDR1 as SGHRS and CDR2 as YFSETQ. CDR3 coding DNA: TGCGCCAGCAGCTTCACTACCCACAGAAACAATGAGCAGTTCTTC. This codes for CASSFTTHRNNEQFF.

The chain carries TRBV19 and TRBJ1-6; D not certain. The CDR3 contains 16 residues. V was clipped by 3 bases and J by 0 bases, with 9 bases between them. CDR1 and CDR2 (germline): LNHDA, SQIVND (reference sequence). The CDR3 spells CASSMTRSSYNSPLHF. The DNA of the CDR3 is TGTGCCAGTAGTATGACACGGAGCTCCTATAATTCACCCCTCCACTTT.

The chain joins TRBV16 to TRBJ1-1; the match to TRBD1 covers 9 bases. This CDR3 contains 17 residues. Germline V gives CDR1 KGHSY, CDR2 FQNENV. The V and J ends lost 0 bases and 1 base, in that order; junction bases with no gene match: 6. The CDR3 loop is CASSQSSRQGGNTEAFF. CDR3 nucleotide sequence: TGTGCCAGCAGCCAATCATCGAGACAGGGGGGGAACACTGAAGCTTTCTTT.

The chain has TRBV19 and TRBJ1-4, with a weak D call TRBD1 (5 bases). V was trimmed by 1 base and J by 9 bases, leaving 6 bases between them. CDR3 length: 12 residues. Germline assignment: CDR1 LNHDA and CDR2 SQIVND (reference sequence). CDR3 in DNA: TGTGCCAGTAGTATAGGGGGGAAAAAACTGTTTTTT. Its protein product is CASSIGGKKLFF.

The V call is TRBV5-4, the J call TRBJ1-4; 7 bases match TRBD1. V lost 0 bases and J lost 10; bases outside the gene matches: 3. This CDR3 has 13 residues. The germline V gene encodes CDR1 SGHNT and CDR2 YYREEE (reference sequence). The CDR3 bases are TGTGCCAGCAGCTTGGACAGGGGTGGAAAACTGTTTTTT. It specifies CASSLDRGGKLFF.